This T cell receptor (beta chain) comes out of a study of identical twins. Study conclusions and caveats: Among beta out-of-frame sequences, excess sharing between twins appeared weaker.

TCRdb used MiXCR to reprocess the 5' RACE reads, holding one entry per CDR3 protein. In the table there are fewer than 450,000 distinct CDR3 sequences, 7% to 9.5% of which are singletons. In its sample, this clonotype was seen many times. Its matching antigen is unknown. Germline V lookup: CDR1 ENHRY, CDR2 SYGVKD. The CDR3 consists of 16 residues. Germline trimming cut 4 bases from V and 3 bases from J; bases unmatched to any gene: 9. Material: naive T cells sorted from blood. The clonotype comes from a woman aged 45-60 years in good health. This chain uses TRBV10-3 with TRBJ1-3; the match to TRBD1 covers 7 bases. The CDR3 loop is CAISVLSGTVGNTIYF. The CDR3 region has the DNA TGTGCCATCAGTGTCCTCTCCGGGACAGTTGGAAACACCATATATTTT.